The next 5 T cell receptor beta chains were all read from a single sample in a study of OX40 agonist ivuxolimab in advanced cancers. The protocol was immunoSEQ multiplex PCR, while the TCRdb copy is restricted to in-frame clones and leaves out a portion. The sample includes fewer than 70,000 clones, over 65% of them seen just once. The sequencing here drew on CD4+ or CD8+ T cells sorted from blood, taken in a trial of the OX40 agonist ivuxolimab. These receptors came from an adult with an advanced solid tumor such as melanoma, head and neck, liver or kidney cancer.

V is TRBV18 and J is TRBJ2-7; no clear D. V was shortened by 6 bases and J by 4 bases, with 7 bases between the two germline ends. CDR1 and CDR2 (germline): KGHSH, LQKENI. The CDR3 is 11 residues long. In DNA form, the CDR3 reads TGTGCCAGCTCGTCAGAATACGAGCAGTACTTC. Amino acids: CASSSEYEQYF. The full variable domain, rest sourced from reference TRBV18 and TRBJ2-7, is NAGVMQNPRHLVRRRGQEARLRCSPMKGHSHVYWYRQLPEEGLKFMVYLQKENIIDESGMPKERFSAEFPKEGPSILRIQQVVRGDSAAYFCASSSEYEQYFGPGTRLTVT.

This clone showed up just once. V usage is TRBV28 and J usage is TRBJ1-4, with D maybe TRBD1 (6 bases). The CDR3 extends over 11 amino acids. V shed 7 bases and J shed 8 bases, with 8 bases lying between them. The germline CDR1 and CDR2 sequences are MDHEN and SYDVKM. The CDR3 reads CASKQGEKLFF. The CDR3 nucleotides are TGTGCCAGCAAACAGGGCGAAAAACTGTTTTTT.

The chain employs TRBV6-5 and TRBJ1-4; 7 positions match TRBD1. The CDR3 length is 15 residues. Unmatched junction bases numbered 11, after V lost 6 bases and J lost 7 bases. In germline, CDR1 is MNHEY, CDR2 SVGAGI. The CDR3 region is CASRRQGGSVEKLFF. CDR3 DNA: TGTGCCAGCAGGCGACAGGGCGGGAGTGTTGAAAAACTGTTTTTT.

As to this clone: At one of its ends the junction is not consistent with the germline gene, which may arise from a read error. This chain uses TRBV7-7 with TRBJ2-3; D not resolved. This CDR3 is built from 14 residues. Germline CDR1 SSHAT, CDR2 FNYEAQ (reference sequence). The CDR3 protein is CASSLDTSTDTQYF. DNA of the CDR3: TGTGCTAGCAGCTTAGACACTAGCACAGATACGCAGTATTTT. The whole variable domain, filled in from reference TRBV7-7 and TRBJ2-3, reads GAGVSQSPRYKVTKRGQDVTLRCDPISSHATLYWYQQALGQGPEFLTYFNYEAQPDKSGLPSDRFSAERPEGSISTLTIQRTEQRDSAMYRCASSLDTSTDTQYFGPGTRLTVL.

This chain joins TRBV5-4 and TRBJ2-5, with D perhaps being TRBD1 or TRBD2 (5 bases each). Germline V gene sequence: CDR1 SGHNT, CDR2 YYREEE (reference sequence). Trimming shortened V by 2 bases and J by 4 bases, and 15 bases separated the two germline ends. CDR3 length equals 15 residues. As DNA, the CDR3 is TGTGCCAGCAGCTTTCAAGGACTTGGGGGAGAGACCCAGTACTTC. Amino acid sequence: CASSFQGLGGETQYF.